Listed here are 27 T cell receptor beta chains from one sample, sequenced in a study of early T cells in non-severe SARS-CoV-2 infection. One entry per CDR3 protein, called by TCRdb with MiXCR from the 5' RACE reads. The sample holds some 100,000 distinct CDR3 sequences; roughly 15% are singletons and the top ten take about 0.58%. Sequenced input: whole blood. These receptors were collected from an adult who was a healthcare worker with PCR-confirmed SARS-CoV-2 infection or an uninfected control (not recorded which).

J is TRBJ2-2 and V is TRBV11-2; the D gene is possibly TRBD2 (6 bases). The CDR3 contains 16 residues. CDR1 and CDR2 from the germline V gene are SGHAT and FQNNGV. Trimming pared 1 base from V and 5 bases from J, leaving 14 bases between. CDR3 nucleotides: TGTGCCAGCAGCTTAGGAGCGGGTGACGGTACCGGGGAGCTGTTTTTT. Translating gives CASSLGAGDGTGELFF.

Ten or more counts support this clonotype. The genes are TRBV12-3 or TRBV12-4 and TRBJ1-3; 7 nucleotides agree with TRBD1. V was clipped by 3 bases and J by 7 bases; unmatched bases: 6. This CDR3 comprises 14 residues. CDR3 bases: TGTGCCAGCAGTTTCCCCAGGGGGAGTAACACCATATATTTT. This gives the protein CASSFPRGSNTIYF.

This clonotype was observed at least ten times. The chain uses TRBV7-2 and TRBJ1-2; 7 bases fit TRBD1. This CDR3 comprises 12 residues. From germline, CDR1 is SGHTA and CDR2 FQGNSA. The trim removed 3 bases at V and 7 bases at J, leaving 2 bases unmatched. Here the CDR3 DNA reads TGTGCCAGCAGCTTGACAGGGTTTGGCTACACCTTC. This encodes CASSLTGFGYTF.

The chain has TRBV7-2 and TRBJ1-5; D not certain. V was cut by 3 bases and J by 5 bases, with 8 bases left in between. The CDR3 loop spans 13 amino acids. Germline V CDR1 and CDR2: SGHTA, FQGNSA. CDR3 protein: CASSLASYQPQHF. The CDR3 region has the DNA TGTGCCAGCAGCTTGGCTTCGTATCAGCCCCAGCATTTT. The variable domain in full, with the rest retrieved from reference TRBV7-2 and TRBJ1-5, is GAGVSQSPSNKVTEKGKDVELRCDPISGHTALYWYRQSLGQGLEFLIYFQGNSAPDKSGLPSDRFSAERTGGSVSTLTIQRTQQEDSAVYLCASSLASYQPQHFGDGTRLSIL.

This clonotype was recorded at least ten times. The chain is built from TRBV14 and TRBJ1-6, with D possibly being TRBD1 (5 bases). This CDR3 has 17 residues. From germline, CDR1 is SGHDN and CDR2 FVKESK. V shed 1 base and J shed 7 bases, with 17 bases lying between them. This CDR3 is CASSQVGPQGGNSPLHF. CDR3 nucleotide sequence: TGTGCCAGCAGCCAAGTCGGGCCGCAGGGTGGAAATTCACCCCTCCACTTT.

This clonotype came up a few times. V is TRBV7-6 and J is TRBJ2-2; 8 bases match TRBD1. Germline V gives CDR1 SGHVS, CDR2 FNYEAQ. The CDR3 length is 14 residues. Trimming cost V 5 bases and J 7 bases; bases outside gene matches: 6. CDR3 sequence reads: CASSVRQGSGELFF. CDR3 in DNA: TGTGCCAGCAGCGTTAGACAGGGGAGCGGGGAGCTGTTTTTT.

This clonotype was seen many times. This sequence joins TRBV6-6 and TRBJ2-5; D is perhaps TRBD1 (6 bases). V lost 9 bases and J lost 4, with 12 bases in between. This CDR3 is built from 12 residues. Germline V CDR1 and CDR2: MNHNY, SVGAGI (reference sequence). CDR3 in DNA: TGTGCCAGTAGGACAGAATTAGAGACCCAGTACTTC. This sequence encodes CASRTELETQYF.

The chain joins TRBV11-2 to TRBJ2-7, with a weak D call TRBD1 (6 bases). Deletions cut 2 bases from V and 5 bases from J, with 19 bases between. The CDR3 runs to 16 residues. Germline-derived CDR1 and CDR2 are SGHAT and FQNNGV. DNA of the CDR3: TGTGCCAGCAGCTTATATAACACGGGACACTTAAACGAGCAGTACGTC. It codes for CASSLYNTGHLNEQYV.

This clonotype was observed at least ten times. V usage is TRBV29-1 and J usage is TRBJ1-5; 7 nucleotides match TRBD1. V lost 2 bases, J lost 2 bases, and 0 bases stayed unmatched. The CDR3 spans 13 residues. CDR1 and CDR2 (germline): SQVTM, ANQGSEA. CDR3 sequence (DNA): TGCAGCGTTGAACAGGGGGGCAATCAGCCCCAGCATTTT. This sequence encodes CSVEQGGNQPQHF.

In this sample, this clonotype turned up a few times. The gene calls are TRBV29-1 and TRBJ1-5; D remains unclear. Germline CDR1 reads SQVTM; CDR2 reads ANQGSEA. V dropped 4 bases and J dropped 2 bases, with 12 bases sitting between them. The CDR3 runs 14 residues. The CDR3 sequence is CSVAHGTGNQPQHF. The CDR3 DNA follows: TGCAGCGTTGCACACGGTACCGGCAATCAGCCCCAGCATTTT.

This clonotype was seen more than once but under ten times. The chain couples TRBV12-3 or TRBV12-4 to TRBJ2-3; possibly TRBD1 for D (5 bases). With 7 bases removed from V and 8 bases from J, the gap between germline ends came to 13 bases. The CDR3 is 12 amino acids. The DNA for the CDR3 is TGTGCCAGCACCTTGTGGGGCGGTACGCAGTATTTT. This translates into CASTLWGGTQYF.

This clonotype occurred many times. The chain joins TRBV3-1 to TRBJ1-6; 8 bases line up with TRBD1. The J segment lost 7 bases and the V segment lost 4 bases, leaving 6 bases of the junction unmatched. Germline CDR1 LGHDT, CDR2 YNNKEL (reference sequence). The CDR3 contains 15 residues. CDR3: CASSLSRTGNSPLHF. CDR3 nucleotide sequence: TGTGCCAGCAGCCTCTCCCGGACAGGGAATTCACCCCTCCACTTT.

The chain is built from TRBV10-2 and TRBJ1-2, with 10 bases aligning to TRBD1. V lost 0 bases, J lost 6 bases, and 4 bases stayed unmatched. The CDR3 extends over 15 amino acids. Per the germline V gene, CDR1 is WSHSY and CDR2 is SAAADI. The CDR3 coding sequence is TGCGCCAGCAGTGAGTCGACAGGGGGCGCGGATGGCTACACCTTC. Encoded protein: CASSESTGGADGYTF.

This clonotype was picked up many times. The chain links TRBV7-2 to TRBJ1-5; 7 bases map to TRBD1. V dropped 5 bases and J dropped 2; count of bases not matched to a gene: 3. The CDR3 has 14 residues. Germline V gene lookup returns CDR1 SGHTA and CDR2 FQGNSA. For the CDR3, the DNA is TGTGCCAGCAGCGTTACAGGGGGCAATCAGCCCCAGCATTTT. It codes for CASSVTGGNQPQHF.

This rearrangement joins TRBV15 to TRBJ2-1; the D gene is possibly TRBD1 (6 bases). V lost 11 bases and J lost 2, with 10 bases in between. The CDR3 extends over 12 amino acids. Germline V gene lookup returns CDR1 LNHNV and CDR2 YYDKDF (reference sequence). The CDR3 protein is CAGWTAYNEQFF. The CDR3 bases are TGTGCCGGGTGGACAGCCTACAATGAGCAGTTCTTC.

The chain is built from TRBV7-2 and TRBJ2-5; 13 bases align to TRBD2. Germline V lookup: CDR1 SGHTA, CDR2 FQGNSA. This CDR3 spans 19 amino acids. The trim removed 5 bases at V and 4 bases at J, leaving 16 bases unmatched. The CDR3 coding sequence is TGTGCCAGCAGCACTCCAAGCCTACTAGCGGGGGGGCCCGGAGAGACCCAGTACTTC. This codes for CASSTPSLLAGGPGETQYF.

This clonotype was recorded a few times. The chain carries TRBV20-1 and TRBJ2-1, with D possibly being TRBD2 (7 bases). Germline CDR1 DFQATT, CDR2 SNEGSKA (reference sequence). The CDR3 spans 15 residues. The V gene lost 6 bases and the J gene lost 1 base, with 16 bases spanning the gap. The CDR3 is CSAPGRGGSYNEQFF. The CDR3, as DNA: TGCAGTGCCCCAGGGAGGGGGGGTTCCTACAATGAGCAGTTCTTC.

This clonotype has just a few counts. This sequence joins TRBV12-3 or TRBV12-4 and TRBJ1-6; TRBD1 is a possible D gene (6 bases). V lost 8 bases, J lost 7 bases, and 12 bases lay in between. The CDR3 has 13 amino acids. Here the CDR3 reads CASWSGENSPLHF. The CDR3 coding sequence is TGTGCCAGCTGGTCAGGGGAAAATTCACCCCTCCACTTT.

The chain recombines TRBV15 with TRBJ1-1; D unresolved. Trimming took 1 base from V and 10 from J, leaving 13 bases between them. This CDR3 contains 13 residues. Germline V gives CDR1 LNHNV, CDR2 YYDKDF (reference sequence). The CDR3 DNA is TGTGCCACCAGCAGAGGACAAGCTTACGGAGCTTTCTTT. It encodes CATSRGQAYGAFF.

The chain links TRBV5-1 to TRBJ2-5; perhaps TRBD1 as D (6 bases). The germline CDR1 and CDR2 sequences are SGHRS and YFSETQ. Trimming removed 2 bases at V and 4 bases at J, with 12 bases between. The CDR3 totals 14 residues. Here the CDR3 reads CASSLGQFRETQYF. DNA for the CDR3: TGCGCCAGCAGCTTAGGACAGTTCCGAGAGACCCAGTACTTC.

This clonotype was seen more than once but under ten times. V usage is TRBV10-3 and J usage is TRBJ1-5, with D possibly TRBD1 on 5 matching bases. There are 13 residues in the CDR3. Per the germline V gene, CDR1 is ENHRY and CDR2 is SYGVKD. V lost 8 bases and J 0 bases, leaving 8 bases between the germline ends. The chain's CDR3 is CAIGGYSNQPQHF. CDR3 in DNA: TGTGCCATCGGGGGGTATAGCAATCAGCCCCAGCATTTT.

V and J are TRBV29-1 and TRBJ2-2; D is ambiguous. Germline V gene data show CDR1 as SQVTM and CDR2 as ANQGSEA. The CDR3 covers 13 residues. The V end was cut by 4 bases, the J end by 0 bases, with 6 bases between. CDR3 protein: CSVATSNTGELFF. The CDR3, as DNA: TGCAGCGTTGCGACGTCGAACACCGGGGAGCTGTTTTTT.

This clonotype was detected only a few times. In nucleotides, the CDR3 is TGCAGTGCTAGGTCCCTGGGCGGAAGCTCCTACAATGAGCAGTTCTTC. Translation: CSARSLGGSSYNEQFF. This chain links TRBV20-1 with TRBJ2-1; D gene uncertain. The CDR3 loop spans 16 amino acids. Germline V gene lookup returns CDR1 DFQATT and CDR2 SNEGSKA (reference sequence). The V end was cut by 3 bases, the J end by 0 bases, with 15 bases between.

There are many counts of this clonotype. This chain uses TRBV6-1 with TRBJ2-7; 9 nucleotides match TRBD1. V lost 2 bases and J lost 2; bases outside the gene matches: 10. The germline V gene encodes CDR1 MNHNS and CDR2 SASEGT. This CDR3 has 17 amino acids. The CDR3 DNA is TGTGCCAGCAGTGAATCGGCTCGGACAGGGGCTCCCTACGAGCAGTACGTC. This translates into CASSESARTGAPYEQYV.

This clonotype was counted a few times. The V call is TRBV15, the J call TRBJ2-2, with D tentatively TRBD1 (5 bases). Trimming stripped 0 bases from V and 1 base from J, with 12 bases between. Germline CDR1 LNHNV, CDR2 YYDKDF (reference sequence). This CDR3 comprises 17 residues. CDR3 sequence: CATSRDLSRGNTGELFF. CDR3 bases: TGTGCCACCAGCAGAGATCTTAGTAGGGGGAACACCGGGGAGCTGTTTTTT.

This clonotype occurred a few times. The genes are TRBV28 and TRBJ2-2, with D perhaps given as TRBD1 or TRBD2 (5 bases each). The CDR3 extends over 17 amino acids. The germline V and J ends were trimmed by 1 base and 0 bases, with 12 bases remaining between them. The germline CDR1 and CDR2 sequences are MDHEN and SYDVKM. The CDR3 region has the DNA TGTGCCAGCAGTTTATATCGGGGCAGATCGAACACCGGGGAGCTGTTTTTT. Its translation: CASSLYRGRSNTGELFF.

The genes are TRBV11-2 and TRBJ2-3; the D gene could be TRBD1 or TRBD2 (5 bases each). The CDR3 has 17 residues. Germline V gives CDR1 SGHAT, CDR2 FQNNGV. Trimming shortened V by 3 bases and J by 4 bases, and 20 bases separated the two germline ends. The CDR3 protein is CASSFPAEGKGADTQYF. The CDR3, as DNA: TGTGCCAGCAGCTTTCCTGCAGAGGGGAAAGGAGCAGATACGCAGTATTTT.